Each of the 22 T cell receptor beta chains below was sequenced from the same sample in a study of blood T cell repertoires in COVID-19 (dated by TCRdb to 2018 to 2020). Libraries were constructed by the immunoSEQ multiplex PCR assay. The source is immuneACCESS, and TCRdb retained only in-frame sequences with V and J called. Part of the clones is not carried over; for the studies checked, unresolved V genes explain less than half of this, and the remainder is unexplained. The sample profile shows more than 140,000 clones; 85% to 90% of them were found once. In total, the top ten clones hold less than 2% of the sample. The sequenced material came from peripheral blood. All receptors derive from a woman in her sixties with acute or convalescent COVID-19.

J is TRBJ1-1 and V is TRBV29-1, with a tentative D call TRBD1 (6 bases). Germline V gene sequence: CDR1 SQVTM, CDR2 ANQGSEA. V gave up 3 bases and J gave up 4 bases, with 15 bases separating them. The CDR3 loop spans 14 amino acids. The CDR3 DNA sequence: TGCAGCGTTGAGGAGCAGGGAGGGGGCACTGAAGCTTTCTTT. Residues: CSVEEQGGGTEAFF.

This chain connects TRBV25-1 to TRBJ2-3; TRBD1 matches 7 bases. Germline trimming cut 7 bases from V and 0 bases from J; bases unmatched to any gene: 7. This CDR3 spans 15 amino acids. CDR1 is MGHDK and CDR2 is SYGVNS in the germline V gene. The DNA for the CDR3 is TGTGCCAGCACCCACAGGGACAGAAGCACAGATACGCAGTATTTT. Its protein product is CASTHRDRSTDTQYF.

The chain joins TRBV9 to TRBJ1-1, with a possible D match to TRBD1 (6 bases). The CDR3 covers 16 residues. The V and J ends lost 0 bases and 0 bases respectively, with 12 bases between them. Germline lookup yields CDR1 SGDLS and CDR2 YYNGEE. This chain's CDR3 is CASSVVGAPLNTEAFF. CDR3 DNA sequence: TGTGCCAGCAGCGTAGTGGGGGCGCCTTTGAACACTGAAGCTTTCTTT.

The rearrangement links TRBV18 to TRBJ2-1; D is unclear. Germline V CDR1 and CDR2: KGHSH, LQKENI. Between the trimmed V and J ends, which lost 3 bases and 6 bases, there was a span of 18 bases. The CDR3 sequence is 16 residues long. This chain's CDR3 is CASSPTVGRSVNEQFF. The CDR3 DNA reads as TGTGCCAGCTCACCTACAGTGGGCAGGTCAGTCAATGAGCAGTTCTTC.

This chain connects TRBV10-3 to TRBJ1-2; D is uncertain. CDR3 length: 15 amino acids. CDR1 ENHRY and CDR2 SYGVKD come from the germline V gene. Deletions cut 0 bases from V and 5 bases from J, with 13 bases between. CDR3 coding DNA: TGTGCCATCAGTGAGTCATACGTTCGGGATTATGGCTACACCTTC. Translation gives CAISESYVRDYGYTF.

This sequence joins TRBV5-4 and TRBJ1-1; 7 bases are a match to TRBD1. This CDR3 is 15 amino acids long. The germline gives CDR1 SGHNT, CDR2 YYREEE (reference sequence). J gave up 2 bases and V 3 bases, and 7 bases lay outside the gene matches. CDR3 in amino acids: CASSSYRGGNTEAFF. CDR3 coding DNA: TGTGCCAGCAGCTCGTACAGGGGAGGTAACACTGAAGCTTTCTTT.

The chain uses TRBV11-2 and TRBJ2-7; the match to TRBD1 covers 12 bases. The CDR3 covers 17 residues. V was clipped by 1 base and J by 4 bases; unmatched bases: 8. The germline gives CDR1 SGHAT, CDR2 FQNNGV. Here the CDR3 reads CASSLVGAGQGAYEQYF. The CDR3 DNA reads TGTGCCAGCAGCTTAGTTGGGGCGGGACAGGGGGCTTACGAGCAGTACTTC.

This rearrangement joins TRBV5-4 to TRBJ1-3, with D maybe TRBD1 (5 bases). The germline V gene encodes CDR1 SGHNT and CDR2 YYREEE (reference sequence). This CDR3 contains 14 residues. Trimming stripped 3 bases from V and 3 bases from J, with 10 bases between. DNA of the CDR3: TGTGCCAGCAGCTCGCAGGGTTTTGGAAACACCATATATTTT. The encoded protein is CASSSQGFGNTIYF.

This rearrangement joins TRBV28 to TRBJ2-5; the match to TRBD2 covers 11 bases. The CDR3 length is 17 residues. Germline V gene lookup returns CDR1 MDHEN and CDR2 SYDVKM. V dropped 2 bases and J dropped 5; count of bases not matched to a gene: 10. CDR3 coding DNA: TGTGCCAGCAGTTTAAATGGGCTAGCGGGGGGAGGTGAGACCCAGTACTTC. This gives the protein CASSLNGLAGGGETQYF.

The chain joins TRBV28 to TRBJ2-7; 7 bases agree with TRBD1. The ends lost 10 bases at V and 1 base at J; junction bases unmatched: 16. Germline V gene sequence: CDR1 MDHEN, CDR2 SYDVKM. The CDR3 extends over 16 amino acids. CDR3 bases: TGTGCCACGTGGGACAGTCCCTCGCTCGATTCCTACGAGCAGTACTTC. Translated, it gives CATWDSPSLDSYEQYF.

V and J are TRBV21-1 and TRBJ1-3; the D call of TRBD1 is as the table states it, not checked on the DNA. TRBV21-1 is noted as a pseudogene. The CDR3 has 13 residues. The CDR3 DNA is TGTGCCAGCCAAGCCCCCCAGGGCGACACCATATATTTT. Its translation: CASQAPQGDTIYF.

This chain connects TRBV13 to TRBJ2-1, with D tentatively TRBD1 (6 bases). The CDR3 length is 17 residues. The V gene lost 0 bases and the J gene lost 0 bases, with 12 bases spanning the gap. CDR1 and CDR2 from the germline V gene are PRHDT and FYEKMQ (reference sequence). The DNA of the CDR3 is TGTGCCAGCAGCTTAGGTGGGGGCGTCACCTCCTACAATGAGCAGTTCTTC. Encoded protein: CASSLGGGVTSYNEQFF.

The chain uses TRBV4-1 and TRBJ1-2, with 7 bases that match TRBD1. The CDR3 loop spans 16 amino acids. J gave up 4 bases and V 2 bases, and 10 bases lay outside the gene matches. The germline V gene encodes CDR1 MGHRA and CDR2 YSYEKL. The CDR3 nucleotides read TGCGCCAGCAGCCAATTCGACCCGGGGACAGTCTATGGCTACACCTTC. Amino acid sequence: CASSQFDPGTVYGYTF.

This chain uses TRBV4-2 with TRBJ2-3, with a weak D call TRBD1 (6 bases). Germline CDR1 LGHNA, CDR2 YNFKEQ. The CDR3 runs to 15 residues. Trimming took off 5 bases at V and 1 base at J, with 13 bases between the two ends. The CDR3 nucleotides are TGTGCCAGCAGCTTACAGGGTTGGGGCACAGATACGCAGTATTTT. Protein product: CASSLQGWGTDTQYF.

The genes are TRBV6-6 and TRBJ2-7; the match to TRBD2 covers 11 bases. CDR1 MNHNY and CDR2 SVGAGI come from the germline V gene (reference sequence). The V gene end was trimmed by 6 bases and the J gene end by 4 bases; junction bases not matched to a gene: 8. The CDR3 spans 15 residues. CDR3 protein: CASRPLAGGPYEQYF. The CDR3 DNA reads TGTGCCAGCAGGCCCCTAGCGGGGGGACCTTACGAGCAGTACTTC.

V gene TRBV4-2 combines with J gene TRBJ1-2; 8 bases are shared with TRBD1. V was pared by 4 bases and J by 4 bases, with 11 bases of the junction left unmatched. Germline assignment: CDR1 LGHNA and CDR2 YNFKEQ. The CDR3 loop spans 16 amino acids. CDR3 sequence reads: CASSPGGPRGTYGYTF. For the CDR3, the DNA is TGTGCCAGCAGCCCAGGGGGCCCCCGGGGAACCTATGGCTACACCTTC.

The V and J genes are TRBV28 and TRBJ2-7; 7 positions agree with TRBD1. V lost 8 bases to trimming and J lost 0 bases; unmatched junction nucleotides: 7. CDR3 length equals 14 residues. Looked up from germline, CDR1 is MDHEN and CDR2 is SYDVKM. The CDR3 DNA sequence: TGTGCCAGCGGGTTAGGGACAGTCTCCTACGAGCAGTACTTC. Translating gives CASGLGTVSYEQYF.

The CDR3 DNA sequence: TGTGCCAGCAGGGGACAGGGGATGGAGACCCAGTACTTC. It encodes CASRGQGMETQYF. This sequence joins TRBV3-1 (or the pseudogene TRBV3-2) and TRBJ2-5; 10 bases agree with TRBD1. The CDR3 loop spans 13 amino acids. The J segment lost 5 bases and the V segment lost 6 bases, leaving 3 bases of the junction unmatched. The germline gives CDR1 LGHDT, CDR2 YNNKEL (reference sequence).

This clone showed up just a few times. V usage is TRBV19 and J usage is TRBJ2-7; 7 nucleotides match TRBD1. With 6 bases clipped from V and 0 bases from J, the junction kept 8 bases outside the gene matches. The germline V gene has CDR1 LNHDA and CDR2 SQIVND (reference sequence). The CDR3 covers 15 residues. The CDR3 is CASSNPTGASYEQYF. CDR3 bases: TGTGCCAGTAGCAATCCAACAGGGGCCTCCTACGAGCAGTACTTC.

V gene TRBV18 combines with J gene TRBJ1-5; D call uncertain. This CDR3 region has 14 residues. V shed 3 bases and J shed 0 bases, with 6 bases lying between them. Germline-derived CDR1 and CDR2 are KGHSH and LQKENI. The DNA of the CDR3 is TGTGCCAGCTCACCCAGCGGTAGCAATCAGCCCCAGCATTTT. The encoded protein is CASSPSGSNQPQHF.

This chain links TRBV6-4 with TRBJ2-1, with D tentatively TRBD2 (6 bases). The CDR3 sequence is 15 residues long. Germline V lookup: CDR1 MRHNA, CDR2 SNTAGT. The V end lost 0 bases, the J end lost 2 bases, and 8 bases lay between the germline ends. DNA for the CDR3: TGTGCCAGCAGTGACTCTCCGGGAGCCTACAATGAGCAGTTCTTC. Translating gives CASSDSPGAYNEQFF.

The chain employs TRBV7-2 and TRBJ2-7, with TRBD1 identical over 10 bases. Trimming cost V 4 bases and J 5 bases; bases outside gene matches: 5. CDR1 is SGHTA and CDR2 is FQGNSA in the germline V gene. This CDR3 contains 14 residues. The chain's CDR3 is CASSWGQGINEQYF. The DNA of the CDR3 is TGTGCCAGCAGCTGGGGACAGGGGATCAACGAGCAGTACTTC.